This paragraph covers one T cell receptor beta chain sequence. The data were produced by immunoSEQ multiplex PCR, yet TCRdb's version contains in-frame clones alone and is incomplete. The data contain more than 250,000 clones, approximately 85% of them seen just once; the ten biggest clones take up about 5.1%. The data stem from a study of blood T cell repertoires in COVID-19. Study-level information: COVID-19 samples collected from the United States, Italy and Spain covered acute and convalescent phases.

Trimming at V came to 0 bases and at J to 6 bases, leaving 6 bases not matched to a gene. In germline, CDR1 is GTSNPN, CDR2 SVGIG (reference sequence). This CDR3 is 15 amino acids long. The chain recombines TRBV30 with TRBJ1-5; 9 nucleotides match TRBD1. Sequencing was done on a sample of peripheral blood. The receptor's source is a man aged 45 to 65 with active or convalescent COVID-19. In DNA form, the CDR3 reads TGTGCCTGGAGTGTCCTACAGGGGGCCGGTCAGCCCCAGCATTTT. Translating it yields CAWSVLQGAGQPQHF.